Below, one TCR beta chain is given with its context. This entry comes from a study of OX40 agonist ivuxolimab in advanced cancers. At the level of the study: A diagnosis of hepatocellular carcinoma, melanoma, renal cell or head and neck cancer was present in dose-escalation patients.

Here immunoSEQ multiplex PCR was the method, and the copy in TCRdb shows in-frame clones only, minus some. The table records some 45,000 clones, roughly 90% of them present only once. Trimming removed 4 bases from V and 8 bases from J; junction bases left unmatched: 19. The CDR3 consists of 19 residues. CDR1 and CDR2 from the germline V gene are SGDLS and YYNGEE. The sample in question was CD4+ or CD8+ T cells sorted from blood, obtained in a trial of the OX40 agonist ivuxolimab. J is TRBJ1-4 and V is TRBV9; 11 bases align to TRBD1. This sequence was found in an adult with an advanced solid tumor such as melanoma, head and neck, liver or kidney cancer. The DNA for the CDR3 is TGTGCCAGCAGCTTTAGATCAGGACAGGGGGCGCGGGGGAAAGAAAAACTGTTTTTT. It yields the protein CASSFRSGQGARGKEKLFF.